This T cell receptor beta chain was recovered during a study of T cell responses to AZD1222 COVID-19 vaccine. Study conclusions and caveats: A mostly white British donor set with more females was recruited, and clonal diversity was possibly underestimated. Across the whole spike, CD4 TCRs peaked at regions 160-218 and 743-854.

The ends were cut back, 2 bases at V and 0 bases at J, with 11 bases in the middle. The CDR3 is 16 amino acids. From germline, CDR1 is SNHLY and CDR2 FYNNEI. Only in-frame clones appear in the TCRdb table, and some are missing; sequencing was by immunoSEQ multiplex PCR. Here the sample spans under 200,000 clones, roughly nine tenths being singletons. This clone appeared a single time. Its antigen remains unidentified. The source of this sequence is an adult who received the MenACWY meningococcal vaccine as a control. V is TRBV2 and J is TRBJ1-3, with TRBD1 as a possible D gene (5 bases). Specimen: peripheral blood, collected 28 days after the second dose of the MenACWY control vaccine. The CDR3 region has the DNA TGTGCCAGCAGTGAAAGGGGACCTAGCTCTGGAAACACCATATATTTT. Encoded protein: CASSERGPSSGNTIYF.